Sequencing of this T cell receptor (beta chain) was carried out in a study of early T cells in non-severe SARS-CoV-2 infection. Attached unique molecular identifiers marked individual cDNA molecules. In TCRdb, the 5' RACE reads were re-called with MiXCR into one record per CDR3 protein. The sample lists 60,000 or so distinct CDR3 sequences, about 16% seen once, with approximately 9.1% in the top ten. Germline V gene data show CDR1 as SQVTM and CDR2 as ANQGSEA. Trimming left V 7 bases short and J 2 bases short, with 12 bases between. The CDR3 runs to 12 residues. This chain connects TRBV29-1 to TRBJ2-7; possible D gene TRBD2, 6 bases. The sample in question was whole blood, obtained at baseline. This TCR derives from an adult who was a healthcare worker with PCR-confirmed SARS-CoV-2 infection or an uninfected control (not recorded which). The CDR3 spells CSGTTGAYEQYF. The DNA of the CDR3 is TGCAGCGGGACTACCGGAGCCTACGAGCAGTACTTC.